The 7 T cell receptor beta chains below come from one sample, sequenced in a study of T-cell reconstitution after alpha-beta-depleted transplantation in children. A library of TCRbeta sequences, prepared with unique molecular identifiers, was generated. TCRdb recomputed calls from the PCR reads with MiXCR, one row per CDR3 protein. The data contain hundreds of thousands of distinct CDR3 sequences, 10% to 15% of them singletons. The source material was PBMCs, mostly from graft donor cells, sampled 360 days after TCRalphabeta/CD19-depleted stem cell transplant. The receptors stem from a male patient aged 10 to 17 who had a stem cell transplant for acute myeloid leukemia, so the T cells may come from the graft donor.

This clonotype was recorded a few times. The junction and the germline gene differ at one end; a read error may be behind it. The V call is TRBV7-8, the J call TRBJ2-1; D is tentatively TRBD1 or TRBD2 (5 bases each). CDR1 and CDR2 (germline): SGHVS, FQNEAQ. This CDR3 contains 19 residues. In nucleotides, the CDR3 is TGTGCCAGCACCTTAGGGCGTCCGGGGCGAACTGAGTTCTACAATGAGCAGTTCTTC. This sequence encodes CASTLGRPGRTEFYNEQFF.

DNA of the CDR3: TGCGCCAGCAGCTTGGTCGGAGGACAGGCTAACTATGGCTACACCTTC. Translated, it gives CASSLVGGQANYGYTF. V is TRBV5-1 and J is TRBJ1-2; 7 nucleotides align to TRBD1. This CDR3 region has 16 residues. CDR1 and CDR2 (germline): SGHRS, YFSETQ. The junction had 5 bases not matched to a gene; V was cut back by 0 bases and J by 0 bases.

This clonotype came up many times. This chain links TRBV12-3 or TRBV12-4 with TRBJ2-7; 13 bases are a match to TRBD2. J gave up 2 bases and V 0 bases, and 1 base lay outside the gene matches. There are 16 residues in the CDR3. The CDR3 loop reads CASSLAGTSGAYEQYF. The CDR3 DNA sequence: TGTGCCAGCAGTTTAGCGGGGACTAGCGGGGCCTACGAGCAGTACTTC.

This clonotype occurred many times. The chain links TRBV3-1 to TRBJ1-2, with no clear D. Germline CDR1 reads LGHDT; CDR2 reads YNNKEL (reference sequence). The V end was cut by 1 base, the J end by 6 bases, with 3 bases between. The CDR3 covers 11 residues. CDR3 DNA sequence: TGTGCCAGCAGCCAAGTGGATGGCTACACCTTC. The encoded protein is CASSQVDGYTF.

The rearrangement joins TRBV6-6 to TRBJ1-5; unclear D gene. Between the trimmed V and J ends, which lost 0 bases and 5 bases, there was a span of 5 bases. The germline V gene has CDR1 MNHNY and CDR2 SVGAGI (reference sequence). The CDR3 spans 13 residues. The CDR3 nucleotides are TGTGCCAGCAGTTACTCGATCGATCAGCCCCAGCATTTT. This encodes CASSYSIDQPQHF.

V is TRBV12-3 or TRBV12-4 and J is TRBJ1-6; possible D gene TRBD1, 5 bases. V was pared by 7 bases and J by 7 bases, with 14 bases between. This CDR3 has 14 residues. CDR3 coding DNA: TGTGCCAGCACCAGTAGGGGAAAGAATTCACCCCTCCACTTT. Amino acid sequence: CASTSRGKNSPLHF.

A few counts support this clonotype. Here the CDR3 DNA reads TGTGCCAGCAGCCAAGTTGGGGCAGGGGTGGGCAATGAGCAGTTCTTC. Its translation is CASSQVGAGVGNEQFF. The chain is built from TRBV4-2 and TRBJ2-1; D is possibly TRBD1 (6 bases). From germline, CDR1 is LGHNA and CDR2 YNFKEQ. V lost 1 base and J lost 6, with 16 bases in between. The CDR3 is 16 residues long.